Sequencing of this T cell receptor beta chain was carried out in a study of blood T cell repertoires in COVID-19. On the study more broadly: Some COVID-19 samples were acute and others convalescent; all came from the United States, Italy and Spain. Sources were T cells, B-cell-depleted T cells, or PBMCs; the material itself was cDNA or gDNA.

Assay used: immunoSEQ multiplex PCR; TCRdb lists only in-frame clones, some missing. Altogether around 200,000 clones are present, about 85% being singletons, with the ten largest covering 15% to 20%. The CDR3 is 14 residues long. The germline V gene has CDR1 SGHVS and CDR2 FNYEAQ. The ends lost 3 bases at V and 0 bases at J; junction bases unmatched: 1. The V call is TRBV7-6, the J call TRBJ1-1; TRBD1 matches 7 bases. The sample taken for sequencing was peripheral blood. The sequence was obtained from a woman of 80 years or more with active or convalescent COVID-19. CDR3 nucleotides: TGTGCCAGCAGCTTGGGACAGATGAACACTGAAGCTTTCTTT. Its protein product is CASSLGQMNTEAFF.